This entry features one T cell receptor beta chain sequence. What it binds is not known. The sample belongs to a study of T cell responses to AZD1222 COVID-19 vaccine. Study as a whole: Second-dose intervals near 4 or 12 weeks were combined. Points from the study as a whole: Spike-specific TCR breadth and depth rose after two AZD1222 doses.

Only in-frame clones appear in the TCRdb table, and some are missing; sequencing was by immunoSEQ multiplex PCR. The sample has roughly 180,000 clones, approximately 90% seen once. Germline V gene lookup returns CDR1 MNHEY and CDR2 SVGEGT. This CDR3 region has 12 residues. V was shortened by 6 bases and J by 8 bases, with 11 bases between the two germline ends. V usage is TRBV6-2 or TRBV6-3 and J usage is TRBJ2-1; D ambiguous. The starting material was peripheral blood, obtained on day 0 of AZD1222 vaccination. This TCR derives from an adult in good health. The CDR3 DNA reads TGTGCCAGCAGCCCTCTGACTGATGAGCAGTTCTTC. Translation: CASSPLTDEQFF.